This is a list of T cell receptor beta chains from one sample in a study of blood T cell repertoires in COVID-19. The repertoire was sequenced with immunoSEQ multiplex PCR; TCRdb's copy has only in-frame clones and lacks some. The data contain about 190,000 clones, roughly 90% of them seen just once; the ten biggest clones take up approximately 0.5%. The sequencing input was peripheral blood. These receptor sequences come from a man in his fifties with acute or convalescent COVID-19. The CDR3 runs from the conserved cysteine through the conserved F or W. Fields, in order: V gene, J gene, CDR3 protein.

TRBV18	TRBJ1-1	CASSLFDGGNTEAFF
TRBV27	TRBJ1-6	CASRHGTGDSPLHF
TRBV18	TRBJ2-1	CASSLTGQGDEQFF
TRBV5-4	TRBJ2-2	CASSSKLAGDNTGELFF
TRBV4-1	TRBJ2-1	CASSQDYNEQFF
TRBV28	TRBJ1-1	CASSRGLRNWEAFF
TRBV7-9	TRBJ1-4	CASSLGGPIEKLFF
TRBV28	TRBJ1-5	CACRQGGQPQHF
TRBV7-9	TRBJ2-2	CASSSLGLAENTGELFF
TRBV11-3	TRBJ2-1	CASSLDLTSRGGAGNEQFF
TRBV10-3	TRBJ1-2	CAIMSPGMSDGYTF
TRBV15	TRBJ1-4	CATSRAGGTLATNEKLFF
TRBV5-6	TRBJ2-5	CASSWTGTGVETQYF
TRBV7-9	TRBJ2-1	CASSFVGGGAADNEQFF
TRBV2	TRBJ2-1	CASARGHYNEQFF
TRBV10-2	TRBJ2-7	CASSRAGTGETYEQYF
TRBV5-1	TRBJ1-6	CASSLGGTGDNSPLHF
TRBV7-3	TRBJ2-3	CASSTRRAGGTDTQYF
TRBV27	TRBJ2-3	CASSLRQSTDTQYF
TRBV24-1	TRBJ1-2	CATSSREYYGYTF
TRBV30	TRBJ2-2	CAWSGQGAGGELFF
TRBV4-1	TRBJ1-5	CASSHSGRNQPQHF
TRBV9	TRBJ1-1	CASSPFGDSLLNTEAFF
TRBV9	TRBJ2-2	CASSPTPAGTGELFF
TRBV24-1	TRBJ1-2	CATSDHRQGRDYGYTF
TRBV7-2	TRBJ2-3	CASSFTSGERGGLGTQYF
TRBV7-3	TRBJ2-1	CASSPSGQEQFF
TRBV7-3	TRBJ2-3	CASSYDTSDTQYF
TRBV18	TRBJ1-1	CASSPREAEQSEAFF
TRBV4-1	TRBJ1-3	CASSQTDRVSGNTIYF
TRBV6-5	TRBJ1-6	CASSYSWTGDSPLHF
TRBV3-1/TRBV3-2	TRBJ2-1	CASSLQGGNEQFF
TRBV4-2	TRBJ1-4	CASSQGEVNEKLFF
TRBV18	TRBJ1-5	CASSPNLQGSNQPQHF
TRBV7-3	TRBJ2-1	CASSFGTSGGARNEQFF
TRBV9	TRBJ1-1	CASSVGPLGTEAFF
TRBV19	TRBJ1-1	CASSIEDRYTEAFF
TRBV25-1	TRBJ1-1	CASSAEDGWNTEAFF
TRBV27	TRBJ2-3	CASSPVGQVLTDTQYF
TRBV9	TRBJ1-3	CASSVGVQGPGNTIYF
TRBV30	TRBJ1-1	CAWSPTGGTEAFF
TRBV7-8	TRBJ1-1	CASSLAAMGGNTEAFF
TRBV29-1	TRBJ1-5	CSVETGAGNQPQHF
TRBV6-6	TRBJ1-3	CASTKGDRGNTIYF
TRBV9	TRBJ2-1	CASSVRAVNEQFF
TRBV27	TRBJ1-1	CASSSGSNTEAFF
TRBV6-2/TRBV6-3	TRBJ2-1	CASSSRLEPNEQFF
TRBV7-3	TRBJ2-2	CASSLGDRLGTGELFF
TRBV7-2	TRBJ1-2	CASSLKIGTGDVKGGYTF
TRBV18	TRBJ2-7	CASSPLLGAEQYF
TRBV7-2	TRBJ2-7	CASSAAREQYF
TRBV18	TRBJ1-2	CASSRTGTEASGYTF
TRBV27	TRBJ1-1	CASSIYRGTEAFF